One sample yielded the 20 T cell receptor beta chains listed below, sequenced in a study of T cell clonality in common variable immunodeficiency. Their antigen targets remain unknown. TCRdb's copy holds only in-frame clones and misses some; the assay was immunoSEQ multiplex PCR. The listing records about 15,000 clones. Study-wide results and caveats: Common variable immunodeficiency TCR beta sequences reportedly had fewer deletions and N-nucleotide insertions.

Sequencing was performed on peripheral blood mononuclear cells. The source of these receptors is a human donor with common variable immunodeficiency.

In the case of this clone: The read comes to an end 3 residues before the CDR3 does, leaving the germline J gene to fill in the end. The chain carries TRBV6-1 and TRBJ1-6, with D possibly matching TRBD1 (6 bases). The CDR3 is 15 residues long. Trimming removed 3 bases from V and 9 bases from J, with 15 bases in between. Germline values: CDR1 MNHNS, CDR2 SASEGT. The CDR3 loop reads CASSDGTSPGSPLHF. The sequenced part of the CDR3 DNA is TGTGCCAGCAGTGACGGGACATCCCCCGGTTCACCC.

Note on this clone: The sequenced fragment ends 3 residues before the CDR3 boundary, so the rest is inferred from the germline J gene. This sequence joins TRBV18 and TRBJ2-1; 9 bases align to TRBD2. This CDR3 has 17 amino acids. CDR1 KGHSH and CDR2 LQKENI come from the germline V gene. With 4 bases clipped from V and 6 bases from J, the junction kept 13 bases outside the gene matches. CDR3 sequence reads: CASSRGSGGTKFNEQFF. The sequenced part of the CDR3 DNA is TGTGCCAGCTCACGGGGGAGCGGGGGGACAAAATTCAATGAG.

A word on this clone: The read comes to an end 3 residues before the CDR3 does, leaving the germline J gene to fill in the end. V usage is TRBV6-1 and J usage is TRBJ1-5; 8 positions match TRBD1. Germline V gene lookup returns CDR1 MNHNS and CDR2 SASEGT. The CDR3 contains 16 residues. V shed 4 bases and J 2 bases; nucleotides not matched to a gene: 7. Partial CDR3 DNA: TGTGCCAGCAGTGCCCCAGGGGGCGGGGGCAATCAGCCC. Amino acid sequence: CASSAPGGGGNQP. The entire CDR3 is CASSAPGGGGNQPQHF.

Concerning this clone itself: Read sequence stops 3 residues before the CDR3 end, and the germline J gene provides the missing end. The rearrangement links TRBV30 to TRBJ1-6; tentative D call: TRBD1 (5 bases). The V end was cut by 5 bases, the J end by 8 bases, with 16 bases between. Germline values: CDR1 GTSNPN, CDR2 SVGIG (reference sequence). CDR3 length equals 14 residues. The DNA read from the CDR3 is TGTGCCTGGGCCCCGAGGGGCCGGGATTCACCC. Translating gives CAWAPRGRDSP. The entire CDR3 reads CAWAPRGRDSPLHF.

Concerning this clone: The read finishes 3 residues shy of the CDR3 end, and the germline J gene is used to complete it. The chain carries TRBV9 and TRBJ2-5; 8 bases align to TRBD1. The germline gives CDR1 SGDLS, CDR2 YYNGEE. This CDR3 is built from 15 residues. Trimming at V came to 0 bases and at J to 4 bases, leaving 5 bases not matched to a gene. The chain's CDR3 is CASSVGTGSGETQYF. The DNA read from the CDR3 is TGTGCCAGCAGCGTAGGGACAGGGTCCGGAGAGACC.

On this clone itself: Coverage ceases 3 residues before the CDR3 finishes, and the germline J gene fills in the end. This chain joins TRBV20-1 and TRBJ2-7; 7 bases fit TRBD1. Germline values: CDR1 DFQATT, CDR2 SNEGSKA (reference sequence). The CDR3 has 12 amino acids. After removal of 5 bases from V and 6 bases from J, the junction contained 7 bases not matched to a gene. The CDR3 reads CSAAPAGGEQYF. The sequenced CDR3 bases are TGCAGTGCTGCCCCCGCAGGGGGCGAG.

This CDR3 is CASSVTLNTEAFF. The DNA read from the CDR3 is TGTGCCAGCAGCGTTACATTGAACACTGAA. The chain is built from TRBV2 and TRBJ1-1; D remains unclear. The read stops 3 residues short of the end of the CDR3; the missing end is completed from the germline J gene. The CDR3 runs to 13 residues. Germline V CDR1 and CDR2: SNHLY, FYNNEI. The germline V and J ends were trimmed by 6 bases and 0 bases, with 8 bases remaining between them.

The sequenced part of the CDR3 DNA is TGTGCCAGCAGCCCCGACAGAATA. Amino acid sequence: CASSPDRI. The whole CDR3 reads CASSPDRIAFF. This chain uses TRBV7-9 with TRBJ1-1; perhaps TRBD1 as D (5 bases). Coverage ceases 3 residues before the CDR3 finishes, and the germline J gene fills in the end. Germline assignment: CDR1 SEHNR and CDR2 FQNEAQ (reference sequence). CDR3 size: 11 residues. Supplemented by reference TRBV7-9 and TRBJ1-1, the full variable domain reads DTGVSQNPRHKITKRGQNVTFRCDPISEHNRLYWYRQTLGQGPEFLTYFQNEAQLEKSRLLSDRFSAERPKGSFSTLEIQRTEQGDSAMYLCASSPDRIAFFGQGTRLTVV.

About this clone: The sequenced fragment ends 3 residues before the CDR3 boundary, so the rest is inferred from the germline J gene. The chain is built from TRBV30 and TRBJ1-4; 7 nucleotides agree with TRBD1. Trimming at V came to 0 bases and at J to 4 bases, leaving 5 bases not matched to a gene. The CDR3 contains 15 residues. CDR1 is GTSNPN, CDR2 SVGIG, per germline (reference sequence). The part of the CDR3 DNA that was read is TGTGCCTGGAGTGTCGGGACAGCATATAATGAAAAA. Amino acids: CAWSVGTAYNEK. The complete CDR3 reads CAWSVGTAYNEKLFF.

Considering frequency, this clone is medium-sized. The CDR3 here is CASSIFSSGPTGELFF. The DNA read from the CDR3 is TGTGCCAGTAGTATATTTTCTAGCGGGCCCACCGGGGAG. The chain carries TRBV19 and TRBJ2-2, with 8 bases matching TRBD2. The CDR3 is cut off 3 residues early in the read; its end comes from the germline J gene. Germline CDR1 and CDR2: LNHDA and SQIVND (reference sequence). The trim removed 2 bases at V and 4 bases at J, leaving 6 bases unmatched. The CDR3 runs to 16 residues.

About this clone itself: The read ends 3 residues shy of where the CDR3 ends; the end is completed using the germline J gene. The rearrangement links TRBV10-2 to TRBJ1-3; tentative D call: TRBD1 (6 bases). Trimming took off 4 bases at V and 4 bases at J, with 23 bases between the two ends. There are 18 residues in the CDR3. Germline CDR1 WSHSY, CDR2 SAAADI. CDR3 loop: CASSAAGATTTVGNTIYF. Partial CDR3 DNA: TGCGCCAGCAGTGCAGCAGGGGCCACTACCACTGTAGGAAACACC.

About this clone itself: The CDR3 is cut off 3 residues early in the read; its end comes from the germline J gene. V is TRBV5-1 and J is TRBJ2-5; 10 bases fit TRBD2. Germline V CDR1 and CDR2: SGHRS, YFSETQ. Losses at the gene ends were 5 bases for V and 1 base for J; bases not matched to a gene: 2. This CDR3 region has 14 residues. The sequenced CDR3 bases are TGCGCCAGCAGGCTAGCGGGGGCCCAAGAGACC. Protein: CASRLAGAQET. The entire CDR3 protein is CASRLAGAQETQYF.

Worth noting for this clone: The CDR3 end falls 3 residues outside the read, so it is completed with the germline J gene. The gene calls are TRBV27 and TRBJ1-2; D may be TRBD1 (6 bases). Germline loops: CDR1 MNHEY, CDR2 SMNVEV (reference sequence). Trimming removed 6 bases at V and 4 bases at J, with 15 bases between. CDR3 length equals 14 residues. The part of the CDR3 DNA that was read is TGTGCCAGCAGCACTCGACAGGAAGTCTATGGC. Residues: CASSTRQEVYG. Given in full, the CDR3 is CASSTRQEVYGYTF.

The part of the CDR3 DNA that was read is TGTGCCAGCAGCTTCGGACTAGCTGTCGGGGAG. Amino acid sequence: CASSFGLAVGE. The entire CDR3 is CASSFGLAVGELFF. The chain is built from TRBV7-9 and TRBJ2-2, with 8 bases matching TRBD2. The sequenced fragment ends 3 residues before the CDR3 boundary, so the rest is inferred from the germline J gene. The CDR3 extends over 14 amino acids. V was pared by 3 bases and J by 7 bases, with 4 bases of the junction left unmatched. Germline V gives CDR1 SEHNR, CDR2 FQNEAQ (reference sequence).

In the case of this clone: The read ends 3 residues before the CDR3 terminus; that terminus is restored from the germline J gene. The chain uses TRBV2 and TRBJ2-3; 14 bases map to TRBD2. J lost 8 bases, V lost 6 bases, and 7 bases had no gene match. This CDR3 has 15 amino acids. Germline CDR1 SNHLY, CDR2 FYNNEI. This chain's CDR3 is CASRGLAGEVGTQYF. Partial CDR3 DNA: TGTGCCAGCAGGGGACTAGCGGGGGAGGTGGGTACG.

Measured by frequency, this clone is medium-sized. The read halts 3 residues ahead of the CDR3 end, with the missing end drawn from the germline J gene. This sequence joins TRBV7-2 and TRBJ1-2, with 7 bases aligning to TRBD1. Unmatched junction bases numbered 8, after V lost 6 bases and J lost 7 bases. Looked up from germline, CDR1 is SGHTA and CDR2 is FQGNSA. This CDR3 region has 13 residues. The covered CDR3 bases are TGTGCCAGCAGGCCGACAGGGCTGCTTGGC. Its translation: CASRPTGLLG. The whole CDR3 region reads CASRPTGLLGYTF.

Of note for this clone: The CDR3 goes on 3 residues after the read ends, and that part is filled in from the germline J gene. The rearrangement uses TRBV5-4 and TRBJ2-7, with no clear D. This CDR3 is built from 14 residues. Germline-derived CDR1 and CDR2 are SGHNT and YYREEE (reference sequence). V was clipped by 0 bases and J by 3 bases, with 10 bases between them. CDR3 DNA, as far as it was read: TGTGCCAGCAGCTTGGCCTCGGGTCGCTACGAG. Protein sequence: CASSLASGRYE. The full CDR3 sequence reads CASSLASGRYEQYF.

Turning to this clone: The sequence runs out 3 residues before the end of the CDR3; the remainder is reconstructed from the germline J gene. V and J are TRBV6-2 or TRBV6-3 and TRBJ2-1; D may be TRBD2 (7 bases). The germline CDR1 and CDR2 sequences are MNHEY and SVGEGT. Trimming took 6 bases from V and 8 from J, leaving 17 bases between them. The CDR3 is 14 residues long. CDR3 DNA (partial): TGTGCCAGCAGCCGTGTCGGGGGGCTAGATGAG. Translated, it gives CASSRVGGLDE. The whole CDR3 sequence reads CASSRVGGLDEQFF.

A note on this clone: The missing CDR3 end, 3 residues past where the read stops, is filled in from the germline J gene. The chain is built from TRBV29-1 and TRBJ2-3, with D perhaps TRBD2 (7 bases). The CDR3 is made up of 15 amino acids. The germline V gene encodes CDR1 SQVTM and CDR2 ANQGSEA. Trimming pared 1 base from V and 4 bases from J, leaving 15 bases between. The part of the CDR3 DNA that was read is TGCAGCGTTGAAGTGGGGGGGCGGAAGGCAGATACG. The encoded protein is CSVEVGGRKADT. The full-length CDR3 reads as CSVEVGGRKADTQYF.

Comment on this clone: The read ends 3 residues before the CDR3 terminus; that terminus is restored from the germline J gene. The chain uses TRBV7-9 and TRBJ2-2; 7 nucleotides agree with TRBD2. Per the germline V gene, CDR1 is SEHNR and CDR2 is FQNEAQ (reference sequence). The V and J ends lost 5 bases and 4 bases, in that order; junction bases with no gene match: 7. The CDR3 covers 15 residues. The CDR3 bases that were read are TGTGCCAGCAGCCGCCCCGGCGGGGGCACCGGGGAG. This sequence encodes CASSRPGGGTGE. The whole CDR3 sequence reads CASSRPGGGTGELFF. Full variable domain (outside the CDR3, taken from reference TRBV7-9 and TRBJ2-2): DTGVSQNPRHKITKRGQNVTFRCDPISEHNRLYWYRQTLGQGPEFLTYFQNEAQLEKSRLLSDRFSAERPKGSFSTLEIQRTEQGDSAMYLCASSRPGGGTGELFFGEGSRLTVL.